This entry features one T cell receptor beta chain sequence. The antigen is unknown. The data were taken from a study of identical twins. Study-level results: Out-of-frame beta chain sequences displayed weaker excess sharing between twins. Carriage of fewer insertions was seen in abundant cord blood beta clonotypes, whereas memory repertoires showed none.

A universal primer site was incorporated via template switching, and the cDNA contained unique molecular identifiers. TCRdb re-derived calls from the 5' RACE reads in MiXCR, one entry per CDR3 protein. The sample holds 1.5 million to 2 million distinct CDR3 sequences, around a third seen once. Each donor (without exception) was a healthy Caucasian. Germline assignment: CDR1 DFQATT and CDR2 SNEGSKA (reference sequence). The V and J ends lost 3 bases and 6 bases respectively, with 8 bases between them. The CDR3 has 11 residues. Sample: cord blood. This chain uses TRBV20-1 with TRBJ1-1; no definite D call. This clonotype was obtained from a newborn girl in good health. The CDR3 region is CSASSDAEAFF. In DNA, the CDR3 is TGCAGTGCTAGCAGTGACGCTGAAGCTTTCTTT.